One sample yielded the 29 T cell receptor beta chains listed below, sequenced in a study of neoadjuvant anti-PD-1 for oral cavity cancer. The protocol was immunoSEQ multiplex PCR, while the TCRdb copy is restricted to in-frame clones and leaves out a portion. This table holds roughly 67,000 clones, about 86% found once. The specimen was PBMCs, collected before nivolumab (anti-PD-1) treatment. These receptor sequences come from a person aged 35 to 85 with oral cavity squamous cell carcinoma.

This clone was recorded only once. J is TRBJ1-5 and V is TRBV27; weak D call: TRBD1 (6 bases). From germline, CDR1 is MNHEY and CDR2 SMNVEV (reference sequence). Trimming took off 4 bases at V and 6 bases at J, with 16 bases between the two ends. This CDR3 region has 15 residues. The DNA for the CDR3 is TGTGCCAGCAGTTCCCTCTCACAGGGTAGTCAGCCCCAGCATTTT. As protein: CASSSLSQGSQPQHF.

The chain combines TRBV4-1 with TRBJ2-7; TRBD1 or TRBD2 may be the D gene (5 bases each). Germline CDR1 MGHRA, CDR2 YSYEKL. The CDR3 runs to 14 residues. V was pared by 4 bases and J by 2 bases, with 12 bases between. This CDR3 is CASSPTGTPYEQYF. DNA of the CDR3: TGCGCCAGCAGCCCCACCGGGACGCCCTACGAGCAGTACTTC.

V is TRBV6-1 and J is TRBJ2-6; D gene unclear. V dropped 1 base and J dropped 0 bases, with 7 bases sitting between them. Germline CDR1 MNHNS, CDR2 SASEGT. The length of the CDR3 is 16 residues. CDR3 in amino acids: CASSEVDSSGANVLTF. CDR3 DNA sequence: TGTGCCAGCAGTGAAGTCGATTCCTCTGGGGCCAACGTCCTGACTTTC.

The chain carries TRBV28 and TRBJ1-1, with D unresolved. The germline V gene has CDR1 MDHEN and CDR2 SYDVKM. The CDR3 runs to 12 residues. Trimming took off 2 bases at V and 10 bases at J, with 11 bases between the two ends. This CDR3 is CASSLAGFTAFF. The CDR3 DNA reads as TGTGCCAGCAGTTTAGCGGGATTCACAGCTTTCTTT.

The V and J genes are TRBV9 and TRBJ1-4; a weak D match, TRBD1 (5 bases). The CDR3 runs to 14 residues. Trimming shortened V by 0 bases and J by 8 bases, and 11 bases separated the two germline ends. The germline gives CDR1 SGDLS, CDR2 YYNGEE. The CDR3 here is CASSVGGVGEKLFF. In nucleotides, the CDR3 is TGTGCCAGCAGCGTAGGAGGGGTTGGGGAAAAACTGTTTTTT.

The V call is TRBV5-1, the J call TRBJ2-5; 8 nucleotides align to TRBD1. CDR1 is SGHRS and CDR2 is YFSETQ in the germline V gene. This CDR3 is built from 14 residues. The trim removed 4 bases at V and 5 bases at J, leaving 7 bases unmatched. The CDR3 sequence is CASSIGQGVETQYF. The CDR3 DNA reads TGCGCCAGCAGCATAGGACAGGGAGTCGAGACCCAGTACTTC.

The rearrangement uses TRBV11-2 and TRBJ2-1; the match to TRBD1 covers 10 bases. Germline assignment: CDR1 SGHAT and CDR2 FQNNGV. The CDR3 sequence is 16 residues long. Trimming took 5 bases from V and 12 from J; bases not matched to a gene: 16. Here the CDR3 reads CASSPIRGQGNIGQFF. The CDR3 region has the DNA TGTGCCAGCAGCCCCATCAGGGGACAGGGGAATATAGGGCAGTTCTTC.

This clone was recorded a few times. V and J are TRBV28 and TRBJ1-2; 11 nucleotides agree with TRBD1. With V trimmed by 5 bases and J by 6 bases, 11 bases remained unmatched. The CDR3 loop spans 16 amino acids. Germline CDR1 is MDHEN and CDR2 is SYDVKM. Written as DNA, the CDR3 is TGTGCCAGCAGTCCGCCGGACAGGGGGCGTTCGGATGGCTACACCTTC. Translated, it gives CASSPPDRGRSDGYTF.

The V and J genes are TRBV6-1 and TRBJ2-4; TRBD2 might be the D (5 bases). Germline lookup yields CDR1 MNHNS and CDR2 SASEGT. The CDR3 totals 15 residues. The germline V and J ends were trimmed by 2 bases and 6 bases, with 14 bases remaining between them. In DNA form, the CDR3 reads TGTGCCAGCAGTGAATGGAGCGGACCCATAAACATTCAGTACTTC. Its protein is CASSEWSGPINIQYF.

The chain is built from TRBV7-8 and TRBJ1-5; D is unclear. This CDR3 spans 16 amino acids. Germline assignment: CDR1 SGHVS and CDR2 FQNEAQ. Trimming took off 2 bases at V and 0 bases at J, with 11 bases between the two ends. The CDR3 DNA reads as TGTGCCAGCAGCTTAAGTCCGGGTTCTAGCAATCAGCCCCAGCATTTT. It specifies CASSLSPGSSNQPQHF.

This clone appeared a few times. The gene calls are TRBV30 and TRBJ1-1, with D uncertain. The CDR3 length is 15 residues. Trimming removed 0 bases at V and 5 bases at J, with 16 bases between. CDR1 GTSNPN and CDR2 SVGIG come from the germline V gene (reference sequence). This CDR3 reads CAWSVAGAGWTEAFF. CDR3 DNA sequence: TGTGCCTGGAGTGTGGCGGGCGCAGGCTGGACTGAAGCTTTCTTT. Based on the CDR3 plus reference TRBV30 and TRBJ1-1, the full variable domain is SQTIHQWPATLVQPVGSPLSLECTVEGTSNPNLYWYRQAAGRGLQLLFYSVGIGQISSEVPQNLSASRPQDRQFILSSKKLLLSDSGFYLCAWSVAGAGWTEAFFGQGTRLTVV.

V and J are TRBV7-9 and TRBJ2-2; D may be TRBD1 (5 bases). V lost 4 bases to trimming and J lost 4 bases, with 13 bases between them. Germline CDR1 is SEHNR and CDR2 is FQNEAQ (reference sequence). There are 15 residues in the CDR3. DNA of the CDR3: TGTGCCAGCAGCTCCTACTATAGGGGCACCGGGGAGCTGTTTTTT. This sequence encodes CASSSYYRGTGELFF.

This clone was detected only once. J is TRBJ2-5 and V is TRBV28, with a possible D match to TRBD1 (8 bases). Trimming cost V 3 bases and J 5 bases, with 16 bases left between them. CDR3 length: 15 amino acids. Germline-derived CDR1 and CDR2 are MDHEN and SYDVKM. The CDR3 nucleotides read TGTGCCAGCAGTTTCGGACAGGGAGGGCGGGAGACCCAGTACTTC. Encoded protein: CASSFGQGGRETQYF.

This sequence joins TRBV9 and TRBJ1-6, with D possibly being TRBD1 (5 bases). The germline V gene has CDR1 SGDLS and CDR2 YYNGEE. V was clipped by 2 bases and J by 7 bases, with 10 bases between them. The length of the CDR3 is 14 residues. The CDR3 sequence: CASSVLTGNSPLHF. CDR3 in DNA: TGTGCCAGCAGCGTTCTCACAGGAAATTCACCCCTCCACTTT.

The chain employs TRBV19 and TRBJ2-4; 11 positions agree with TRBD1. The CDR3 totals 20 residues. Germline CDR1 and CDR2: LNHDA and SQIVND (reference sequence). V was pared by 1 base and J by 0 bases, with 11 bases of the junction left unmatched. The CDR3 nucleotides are TGTGCCAGTAGTATAGGAGTGGGACAGGGGGAAACGATAGCCAAAAACATTCAGTACTTC. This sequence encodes CASSIGVGQGETIAKNIQYF.

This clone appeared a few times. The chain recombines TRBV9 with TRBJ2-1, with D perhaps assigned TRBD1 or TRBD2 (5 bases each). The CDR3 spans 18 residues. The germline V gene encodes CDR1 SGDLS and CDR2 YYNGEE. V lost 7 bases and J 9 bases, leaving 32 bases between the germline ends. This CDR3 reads CASVHLRVASRHGGEQFF. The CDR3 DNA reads TGTGCCAGCGTCCATCTTAGGGTTGCTAGCCGCCATGGGGGTGAGCAGTTCTTC.

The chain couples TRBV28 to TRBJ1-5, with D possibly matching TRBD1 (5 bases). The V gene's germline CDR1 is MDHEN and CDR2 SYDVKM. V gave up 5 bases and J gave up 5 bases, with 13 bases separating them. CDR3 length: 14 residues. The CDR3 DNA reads TGTGCCAGCAGTCGCGGGACGGCCGATCAGCCCCAGCATTTT. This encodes CASSRGTADQPQHF.

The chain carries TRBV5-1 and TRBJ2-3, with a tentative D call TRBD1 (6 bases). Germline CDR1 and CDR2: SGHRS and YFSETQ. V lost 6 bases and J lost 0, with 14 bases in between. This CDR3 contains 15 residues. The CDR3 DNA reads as TGCGCCAGCACCGTACCTACAGGGAGCACAGATACGCAGTATTTT. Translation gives CASTVPTGSTDTQYF. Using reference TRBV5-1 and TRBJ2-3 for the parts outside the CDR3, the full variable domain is KAGVTQTPRYLIKTRGQQVTLSCSPISGHRSVSWYQQTPGQGLQFLFEYFSETQRNKGNFPGRFSGRQFSNSRSEMNVSTLELGDSALYLCASTVPTGSTDTQYFGPGTRLTVL.

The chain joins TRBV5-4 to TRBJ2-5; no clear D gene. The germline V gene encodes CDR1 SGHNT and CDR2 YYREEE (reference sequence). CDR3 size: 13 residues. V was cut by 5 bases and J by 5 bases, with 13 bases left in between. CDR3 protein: CASSTWAAETQYF. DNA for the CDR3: TGTGCCAGCAGTACTTGGGCCGCGGAGACCCAGTACTTC. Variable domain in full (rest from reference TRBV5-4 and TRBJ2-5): ETGVTQSPTHLIKTRGQQVTLRCSSQSGHNTVSWYQQALGQGPQFIFQYYREEENGRGNFPPRFSGLQFPNYSSELNVNALELDDSALYLCASSTWAAETQYFGPGTRLLVL.

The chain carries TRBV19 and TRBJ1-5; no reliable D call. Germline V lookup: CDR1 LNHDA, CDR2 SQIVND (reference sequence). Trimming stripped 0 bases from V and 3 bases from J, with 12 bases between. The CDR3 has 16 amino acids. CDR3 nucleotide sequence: TGTGCCAGTAGTATAGATCGGCAGGCCTTCAATCAGCCCCAGCATTTT. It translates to CASSIDRQAFNQPQHF.

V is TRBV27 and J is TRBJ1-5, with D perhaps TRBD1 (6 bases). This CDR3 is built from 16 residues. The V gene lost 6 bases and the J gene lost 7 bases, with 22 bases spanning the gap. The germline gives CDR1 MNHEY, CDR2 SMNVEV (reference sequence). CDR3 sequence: CASRKLQGTSGQPQHF. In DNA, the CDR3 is TGTGCCAGCAGGAAACTACAGGGTACGTCAGGGCAGCCCCAGCATTTT.

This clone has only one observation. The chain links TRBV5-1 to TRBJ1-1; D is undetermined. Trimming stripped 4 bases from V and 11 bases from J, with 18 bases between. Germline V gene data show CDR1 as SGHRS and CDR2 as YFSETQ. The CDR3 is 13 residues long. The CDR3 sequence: CASSPRNAGEAFF. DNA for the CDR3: TGCGCCAGCAGCCCACGGAACGCGGGTGAGGCTTTCTTT.

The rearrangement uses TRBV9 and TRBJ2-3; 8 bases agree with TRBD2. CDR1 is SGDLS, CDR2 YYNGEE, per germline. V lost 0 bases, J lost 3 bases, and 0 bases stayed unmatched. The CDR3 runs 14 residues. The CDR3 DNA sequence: TGTGCCAGCAGCGTAGCTAGCGGGACAGATACGCAGTATTTT. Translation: CASSVASGTDTQYF.

The CDR3 protein is CASIPSPATGELFF. Here the CDR3 DNA reads TGCGCCAGCATCCCATCTCCCGCCACCGGGGAGCTGTTTTTT. The chain carries TRBV5-1 and TRBJ2-2; no clear D. Germline CDR1 reads SGHRS; CDR2 reads YFSETQ. The CDR3 has 14 residues. V lost 6 bases, J lost 4 bases, and 13 bases lay in between.

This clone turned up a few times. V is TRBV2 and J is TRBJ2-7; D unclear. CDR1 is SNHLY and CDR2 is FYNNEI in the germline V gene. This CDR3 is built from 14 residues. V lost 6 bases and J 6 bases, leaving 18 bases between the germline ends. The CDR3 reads CASSLEAGWGEQYF. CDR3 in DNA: TGTGCCAGCAGCCTCGAGGCCGGCTGGGGCGAGCAGTACTTC.

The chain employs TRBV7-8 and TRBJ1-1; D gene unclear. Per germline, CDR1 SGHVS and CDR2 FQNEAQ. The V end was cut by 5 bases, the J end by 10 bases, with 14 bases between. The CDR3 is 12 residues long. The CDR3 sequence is CASSPVGLGAFF. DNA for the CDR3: TGTGCCAGCAGCCCCGTGGGCCTCGGAGCTTTCTTT. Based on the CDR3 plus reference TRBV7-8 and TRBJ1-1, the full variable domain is GAGVSQSPRYKVAKRGQDVALRCDPISGHVSLFWYQQALGQGPEFLTYFQNEAQLDKSGLPSDRFFAERPEGSVSTLKIQRTQQEDSAVYLCASSPVGLGAFFGQGTRLTVV.

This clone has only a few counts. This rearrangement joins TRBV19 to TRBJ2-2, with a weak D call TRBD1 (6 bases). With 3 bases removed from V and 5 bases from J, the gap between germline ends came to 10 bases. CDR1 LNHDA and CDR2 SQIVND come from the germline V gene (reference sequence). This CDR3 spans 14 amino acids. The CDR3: CASSIDRQTGELFF. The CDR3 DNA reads TGTGCCAGTAGTATCGACAGGCAAACCGGGGAGCTGTTTTTT.

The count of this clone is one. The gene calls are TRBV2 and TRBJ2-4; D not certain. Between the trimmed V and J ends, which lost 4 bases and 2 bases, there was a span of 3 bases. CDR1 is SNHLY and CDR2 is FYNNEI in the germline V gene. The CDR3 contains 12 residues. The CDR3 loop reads CASSVSKNIQYF. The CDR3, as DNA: TGTGCCAGCAGTGTTTCCAAAAACATTCAGTACTTC.

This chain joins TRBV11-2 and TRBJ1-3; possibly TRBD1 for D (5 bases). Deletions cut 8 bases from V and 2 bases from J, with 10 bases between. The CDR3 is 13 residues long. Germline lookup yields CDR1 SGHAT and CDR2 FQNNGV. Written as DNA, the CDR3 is TGTGCCAGCTCTCAGGGCCCTGGAAACACCATATATTTT. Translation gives CASSQGPGNTIYF.